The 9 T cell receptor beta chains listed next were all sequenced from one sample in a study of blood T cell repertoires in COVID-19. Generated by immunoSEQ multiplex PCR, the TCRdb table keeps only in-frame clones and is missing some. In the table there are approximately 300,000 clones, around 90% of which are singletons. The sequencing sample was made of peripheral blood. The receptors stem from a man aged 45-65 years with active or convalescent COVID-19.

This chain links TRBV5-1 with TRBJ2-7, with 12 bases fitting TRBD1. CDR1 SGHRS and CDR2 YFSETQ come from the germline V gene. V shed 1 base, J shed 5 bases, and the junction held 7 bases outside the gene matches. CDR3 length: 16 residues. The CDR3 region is CASSLMGQGALDEQYF. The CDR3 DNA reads TGCGCCAGCAGCTTGATGGGACAGGGGGCGCTGGACGAGCAGTACTTC.

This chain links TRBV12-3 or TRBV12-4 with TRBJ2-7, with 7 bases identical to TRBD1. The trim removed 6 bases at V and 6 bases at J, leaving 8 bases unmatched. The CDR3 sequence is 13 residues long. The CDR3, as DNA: TGTGCCAGCAGCCAAGACAGGGCAGCCGAGCAGTACTTC. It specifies CASSQDRAAEQYF.

CDR3 bases: TGTGCCAGCAGCTTGGTTCTAGCGGGGGGTAGCTCCTACAATGAGCAGTTCTTC. This encodes CASSLVLAGGSSYNEQFF. The J gene is TRBJ2-1, the V gene TRBV5-6, with 11 nucleotides matching TRBD2. After removal of 0 bases from V and 0 bases from J, the junction contained 5 bases not matched to a gene. Germline lookup yields CDR1 SGHDT and CDR2 YYEEEE. This CDR3 has 18 amino acids. The entire variable domain, with the rest obtained from reference TRBV5-6 and TRBJ2-1, is as follows: DAGVTQSPTHLIKTRGQQVTLRCSPKSGHDTVSWYQQALGQGPQFIFQYYEEEERQRGNFPDRFSGHQFPNYSSELNVNALLLGDSALYLCASSLVLAGGSSYNEQFFGPGTRLTVL.

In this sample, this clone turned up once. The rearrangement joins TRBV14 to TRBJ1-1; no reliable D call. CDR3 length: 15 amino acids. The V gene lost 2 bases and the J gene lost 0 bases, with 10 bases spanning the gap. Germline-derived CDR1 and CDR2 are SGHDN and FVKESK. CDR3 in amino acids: CASSQYRGMNTEAFF. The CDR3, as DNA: TGTGCCAGCAGCCAATATCGGGGAATGAACACTGAAGCTTTCTTT.

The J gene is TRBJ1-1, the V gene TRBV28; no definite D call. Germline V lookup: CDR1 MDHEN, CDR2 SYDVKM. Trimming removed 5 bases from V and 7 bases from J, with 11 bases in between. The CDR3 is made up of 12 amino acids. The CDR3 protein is CASSRNRDEAFF. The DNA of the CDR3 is TGTGCCAGCAGTAGAAACAGAGATGAAGCTTTCTTT.

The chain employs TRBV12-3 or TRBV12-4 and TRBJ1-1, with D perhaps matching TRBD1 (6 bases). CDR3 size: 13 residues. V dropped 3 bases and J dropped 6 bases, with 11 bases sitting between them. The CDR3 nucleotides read TGTGCCAGCAGTTTCTCTACAGGGCCTGAAGCTTTCTTT. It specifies CASSFSTGPEAFF.

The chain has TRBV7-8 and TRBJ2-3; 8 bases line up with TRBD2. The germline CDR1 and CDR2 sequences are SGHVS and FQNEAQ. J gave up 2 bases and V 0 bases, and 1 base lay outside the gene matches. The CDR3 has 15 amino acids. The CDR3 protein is CASSLALADTDTQYF. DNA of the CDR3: TGTGCCAGCAGCTTAGCACTAGCGGACACAGATACGCAGTATTTT.

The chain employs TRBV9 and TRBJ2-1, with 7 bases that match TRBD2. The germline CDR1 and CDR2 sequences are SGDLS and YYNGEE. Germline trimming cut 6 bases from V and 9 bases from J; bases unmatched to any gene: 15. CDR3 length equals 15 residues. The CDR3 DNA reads TGTGCCAGCACCTTAGGAGGGGAGGGCCAGAGTGAGCAGTTCTTC. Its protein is CASTLGGEGQSEQFF.

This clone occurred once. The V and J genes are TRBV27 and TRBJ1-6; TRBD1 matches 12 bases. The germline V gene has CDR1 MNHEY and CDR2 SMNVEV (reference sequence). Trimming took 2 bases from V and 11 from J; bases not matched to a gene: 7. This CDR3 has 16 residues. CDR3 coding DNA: TGTGCCAGCAGTTTAGGGACAGGGGGCGCCGGGGCACCCCTCCACTTT. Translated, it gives CASSLGTGGAGAPLHF.